This section outlines one T cell receptor (beta chain) sequence together with its context. In the authors' workflow: Quantification of nucleated cells was approximated via reference gene primer amplification. Here immunoSEQ multiplex PCR was the method, and the copy in TCRdb shows in-frame clones only, minus some. Clone size and V and J calls were adopted from that table, with D and trimming inferred from the DNA. The sample lists approximately 330,000 clones; roughly 87% were seen once. Patients of the Seattle cohort, enrolled during active infection, were followed longitudinally. This CDR3 region has 15 residues. Trimming stripped 6 bases from V and 8 bases from J, with 22 bases between. Germline values: CDR1 MNHEY, CDR2 SVGAGI. The data were taken from a study of blood T cell repertoires in COVID-19. Study-wide background: T cells, B-cell-depleted T cells, or PBMCs supplied cDNA or gDNA.

The specimen was peripheral blood. J is TRBJ1-1 and V is TRBV6-5; maybe TRBD1 (6 bases). The receptor was isolated from a young man with COVID-19, enrolled during active disease. This chain's CDR3 is CASSAPGLMGAEAFF. CDR3 bases: TGTGCCAGCAGCGCGCCCGGACTCATGGGGGCCGAAGCTTTCTTT.